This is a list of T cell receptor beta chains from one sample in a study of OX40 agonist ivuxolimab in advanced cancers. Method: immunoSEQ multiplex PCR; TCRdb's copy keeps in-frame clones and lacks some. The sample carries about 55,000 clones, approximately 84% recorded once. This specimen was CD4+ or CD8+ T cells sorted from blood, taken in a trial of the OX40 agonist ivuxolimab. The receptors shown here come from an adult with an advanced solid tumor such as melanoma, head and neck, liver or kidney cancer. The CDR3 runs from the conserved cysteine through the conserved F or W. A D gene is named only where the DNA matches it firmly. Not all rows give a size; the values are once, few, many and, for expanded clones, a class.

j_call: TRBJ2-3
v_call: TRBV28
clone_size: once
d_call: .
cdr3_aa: CASSLPLTGTSTDTQYF
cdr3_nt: TGTGCCAGCAGTTTACCCCTGACAGGGACTAGCACAGATACGCAGTATTTT

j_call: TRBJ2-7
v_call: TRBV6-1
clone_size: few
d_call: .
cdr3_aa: CASTFSGEAYEQYF
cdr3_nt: TGTGCCAGCACTTTCTCAGGGGAGGCCTACGAGCAGTACTTC

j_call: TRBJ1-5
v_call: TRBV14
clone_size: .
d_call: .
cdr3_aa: CASSHTGPNQPQHF
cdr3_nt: TGTGCCAGCAGCCACACAGGGCCCAATCAGCCCCAGCATTTT

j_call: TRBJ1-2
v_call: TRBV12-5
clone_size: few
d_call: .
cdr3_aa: CASGLAPLPVGYGYTF
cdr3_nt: TGTGCTAGTGGTTTGGCCCCCCTACCAGTAGGATATGGCTACACCTTC

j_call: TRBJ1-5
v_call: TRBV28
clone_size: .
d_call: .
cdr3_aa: CASNGLHGFQPQHF
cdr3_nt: TGTGCCAGCAACGGCCTTCATGGGTTTCAGCCCCAGCATTTT

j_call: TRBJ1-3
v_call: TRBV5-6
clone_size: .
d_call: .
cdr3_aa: CASSFWSSSGNTIYF
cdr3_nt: TGTGCCAGCAGCTTTTGGTCCAGCTCTGGAAACACCATATATTTT

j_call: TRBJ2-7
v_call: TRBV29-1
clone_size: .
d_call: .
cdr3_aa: CSVKDSDSYEQYF
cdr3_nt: TGCAGCGTTAAGGACAGTGACTCCTACGAGCAGTACTTC

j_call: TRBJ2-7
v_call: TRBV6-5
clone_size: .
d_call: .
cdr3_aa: CASSPRGAAYDEQYF
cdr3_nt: TGTGCCAGCAGCCCACGGGGGGCGGCCTACGACGAGCAGTACTTC

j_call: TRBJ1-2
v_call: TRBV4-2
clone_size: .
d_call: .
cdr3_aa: CASSQEGQGAYGYTF
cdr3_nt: TGTGCCAGCAGCCAAGAAGGGCAGGGAGCCTATGGCTACACCTTC

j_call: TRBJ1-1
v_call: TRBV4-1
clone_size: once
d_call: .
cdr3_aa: CASSPEAGFEAEAFF
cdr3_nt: TGCGCCAGCAGCCCTGAGGCAGGGTTTGAAGCTGAAGCTTTCTTT

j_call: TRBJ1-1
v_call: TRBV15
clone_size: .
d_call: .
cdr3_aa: CATSRDRMNTEAFF
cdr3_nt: TGTGCCACCAGCAGAGATAGGATGAACACTGAAGCTTTCTTT

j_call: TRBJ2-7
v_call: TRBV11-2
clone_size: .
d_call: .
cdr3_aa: CASSLGLVEQYF
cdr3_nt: TGTGCCAGCAGCTTAGGGTTGGTCGAGCAGTACTTC

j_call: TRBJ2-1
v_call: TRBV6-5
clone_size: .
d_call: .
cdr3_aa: CASSYPGRVNEQFF
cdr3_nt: TGTGCCAGCAGTTATCCGGGCCGTGTGAATGAGCAGTTCTTC

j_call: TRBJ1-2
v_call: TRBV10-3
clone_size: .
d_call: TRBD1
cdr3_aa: CAISGGQGDLLYGYTF
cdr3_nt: TGTGCCATCAGTGGTGGACAGGGGGACCTTCTCTATGGCTACACCTTC

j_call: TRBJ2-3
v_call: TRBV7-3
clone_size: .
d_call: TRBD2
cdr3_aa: CASSFLGGGAEDTQYF
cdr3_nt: TGTGCCAGCAGCTTCCTTGGCGGGGGGGCCGAAGATACGCAGTATTTT

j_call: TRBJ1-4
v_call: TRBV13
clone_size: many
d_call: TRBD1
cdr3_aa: CASSPPGQGYEKLFF
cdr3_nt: TGTGCCAGCAGCCCCCCGGGACAGGGTTACGAAAAACTGTTTTTT

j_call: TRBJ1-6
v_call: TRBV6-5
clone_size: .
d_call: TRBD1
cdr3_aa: CASSNDRGNSPLHF
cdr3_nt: TGTGCCAGCAGTAATGACAGGGGCAATTCACCCCTCCACTTT

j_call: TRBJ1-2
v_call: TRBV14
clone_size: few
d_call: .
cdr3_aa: CASSQYPDDYGYTF
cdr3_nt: TGTGCCAGCAGCCAATATCCAGACGACTATGGCTACACCTTC

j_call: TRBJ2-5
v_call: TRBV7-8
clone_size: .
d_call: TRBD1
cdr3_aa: CASSPTRGGKREAQYF
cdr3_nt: TGTGCCAGCAGCCCTACGAGAGGGGGCAAGAGAGAAGCCCAGTACTTC

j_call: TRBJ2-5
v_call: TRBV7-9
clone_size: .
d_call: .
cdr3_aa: CASSSNPVGGQETQYF
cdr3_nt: TGTGCCAGCAGCTCCAATCCGGTTGGGGGGCAAGAGACCCAGTACTTC

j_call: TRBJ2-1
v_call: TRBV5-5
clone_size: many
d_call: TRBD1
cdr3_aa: CASSFTGGAGNEQFF
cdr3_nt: TGTGCCAGCAGCTTTACAGGGGGCGCGGGGAATGAGCAGTTCTTC

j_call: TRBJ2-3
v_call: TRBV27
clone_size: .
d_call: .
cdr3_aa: CASTSTDTQYF
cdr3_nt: TGTGCCAGCACAAGCACAGATACGCAGTATTTT

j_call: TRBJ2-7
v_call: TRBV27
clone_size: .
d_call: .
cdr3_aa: CASAPGSSYEQYF
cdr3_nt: TGTGCCAGCGCTCCCGGGAGCTCCTACGAGCAGTACTTC

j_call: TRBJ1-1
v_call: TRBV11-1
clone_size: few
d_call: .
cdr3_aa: CASSLGPSTEAFF
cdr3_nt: TGTGCCAGCAGCTTAGGACCAAGTACTGAAGCTTTCTTT

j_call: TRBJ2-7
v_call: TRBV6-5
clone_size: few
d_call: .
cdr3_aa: CASSHDSYEQYF
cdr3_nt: TGTGCCAGCAGTCACGACAGCTACGAGCAGTACTTC

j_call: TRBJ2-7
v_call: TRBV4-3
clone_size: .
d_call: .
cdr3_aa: CASSQTTGLLAYEQYF
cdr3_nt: TGCGCCAGCAGCCAGACTACGGGACTTCTAGCCTACGAGCAGTACTTC

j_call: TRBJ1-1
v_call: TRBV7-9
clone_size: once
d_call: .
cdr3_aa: CASSPRIDTEAFF
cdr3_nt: TGTGCCAGCAGCCCACGCATAGACACTGAAGCTTTCTTT

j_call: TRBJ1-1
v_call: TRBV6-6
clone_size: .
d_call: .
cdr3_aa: CASSYAAMGTEAFF
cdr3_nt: TGTGCCAGCAGTTACGCTGCAATGGGGACTGAAGCTTTCTTT

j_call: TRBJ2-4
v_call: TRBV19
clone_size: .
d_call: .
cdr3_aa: CASSIGAVNIQYF
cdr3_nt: TGTGCCAGTAGTATAGGTGCTGTAAACATTCAGTACTTC

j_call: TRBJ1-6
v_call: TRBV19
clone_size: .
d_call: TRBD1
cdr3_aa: CASAGQYNSPLHF
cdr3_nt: TGTGCCAGTGCGGGACAGTATAATTCACCCCTCCACTTT

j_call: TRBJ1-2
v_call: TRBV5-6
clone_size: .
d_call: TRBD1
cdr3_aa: CASSPGTGGGYTF
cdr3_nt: TGTGCCAGCAGTCCGGGGACAGGCGGCGGCTACACCTTC

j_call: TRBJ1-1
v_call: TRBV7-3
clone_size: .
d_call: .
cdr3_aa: CASSIPGLEAFF
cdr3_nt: TGTGCCAGCAGCATACCGGGCCTTGAAGCTTTCTTT

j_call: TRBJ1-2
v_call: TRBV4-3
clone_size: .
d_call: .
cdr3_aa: CASSQEGANYGYTF
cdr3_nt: TGCGCCAGCAGCCAAGAAGGGGCTAACTATGGCTACACCTTC

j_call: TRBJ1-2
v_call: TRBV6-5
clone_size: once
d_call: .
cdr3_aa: CASSSNPGDNYGYTF
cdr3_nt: TGTGCCAGCAGTTCCAACCCGGGGGATAACTATGGCTACACCTTC

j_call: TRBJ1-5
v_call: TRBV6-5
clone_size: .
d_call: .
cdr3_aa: CASSYKPNQPQHF
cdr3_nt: TGTGCCAGCAGTTACAAACCCAATCAGCCCCAGCATTTT

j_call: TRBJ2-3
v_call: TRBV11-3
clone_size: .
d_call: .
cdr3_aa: CASSPRGLTWGTQYF
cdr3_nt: TGTGCCAGCAGTCCAAGGGGTTTAACTTGGGGTACGCAGTATTTT

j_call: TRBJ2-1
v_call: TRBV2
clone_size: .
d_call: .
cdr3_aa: CASSVRYNEQFF
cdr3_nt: TGTGCCAGCAGTGTACGGTACAATGAGCAGTTCTTC

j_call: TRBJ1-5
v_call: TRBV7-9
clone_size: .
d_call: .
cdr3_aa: CASSLGAEQPNQPQHF
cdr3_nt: TGTGCCAGCAGCTTAGGGGCGGAACAGCCCAATCAGCCCCAGCATTTT

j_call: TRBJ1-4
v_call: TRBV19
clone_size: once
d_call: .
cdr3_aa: CASSRRTETATNEKLFF
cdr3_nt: TGTGCCAGTAGTAGGAGGACAGAGACTGCAACTAATGAAAAACTGTTTTTT

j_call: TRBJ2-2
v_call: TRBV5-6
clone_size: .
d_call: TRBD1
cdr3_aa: CASYLRDRRNTGELFF
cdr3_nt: TGTGCCAGCTACCTCCGGGACAGGAGGAACACCGGGGAGCTGTTTTTT

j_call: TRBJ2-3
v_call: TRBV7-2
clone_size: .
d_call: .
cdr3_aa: CASSPGLYHNTDTQYF
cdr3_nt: TGTGCCAGCAGCCCGGGACTTTACCATAACACAGATACGCAGTATTTT

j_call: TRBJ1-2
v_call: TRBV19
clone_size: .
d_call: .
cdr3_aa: CASMGLGITHYGYTF
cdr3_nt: TGTGCCAGTATGGGGCTGGGGATAACTCACTATGGCTACACCTTC

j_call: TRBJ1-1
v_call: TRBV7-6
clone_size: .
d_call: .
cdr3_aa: CASSLLGTGRGDTEAFF
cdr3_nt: TGTGCCAGCAGCTTACTTGGAACAGGGCGAGGGGATACTGAAGCTTTCTTT

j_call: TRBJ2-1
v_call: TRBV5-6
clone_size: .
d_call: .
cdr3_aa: CASSPTSGAPVF
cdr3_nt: TGTGCCAGCAGCCCCACTAGTGGGGCCCCAGTCTTC

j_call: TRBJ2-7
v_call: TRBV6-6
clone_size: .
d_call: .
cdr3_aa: CASSRQEGANYEQYF
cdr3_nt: TGTGCCAGCAGTCGACAGGAGGGGGCAAACTACGAGCAGTACTTC

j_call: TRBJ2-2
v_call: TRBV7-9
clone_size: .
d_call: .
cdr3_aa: CASSFKGDLNTGELFF
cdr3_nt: TGTGCCAGCAGCTTTAAGGGAGATCTGAACACCGGGGAGCTGTTTTTT

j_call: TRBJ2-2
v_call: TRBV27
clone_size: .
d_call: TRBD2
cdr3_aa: CASQYWGGSLETGELFF
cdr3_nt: TGTGCCAGTCAATATTGGGGAGGGTCGTTAGAGACCGGGGAGCTGTTTTTT

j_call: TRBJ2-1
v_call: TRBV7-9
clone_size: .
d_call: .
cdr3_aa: CASSLLRGASSVNEQFF
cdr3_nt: TGTGCCAGCAGCTTATTACGGGGGGCGTCGTCGGTCAATGAGCAGTTCTTC

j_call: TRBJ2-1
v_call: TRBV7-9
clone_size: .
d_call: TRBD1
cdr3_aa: CASSGWTGSHEQFF
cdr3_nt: TGTGCCAGCAGCGGTTGGACAGGGAGTCATGAGCAGTTCTTC

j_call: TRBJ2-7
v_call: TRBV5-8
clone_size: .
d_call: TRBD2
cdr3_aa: CASSPDGGGGENGEQYF
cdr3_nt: TGTGCCAGCAGCCCGGACGGCGGCGGGGGGGAGAATGGCGAGCAGTACTTC

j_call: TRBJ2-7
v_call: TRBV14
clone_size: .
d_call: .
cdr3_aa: CASSLRTENYEQYF
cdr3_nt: TGTGCCAGCAGCCTCAGGACGGAAAACTACGAGCAGTACTTC

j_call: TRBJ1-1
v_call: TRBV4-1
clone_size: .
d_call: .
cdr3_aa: CASSLRDLNTEAFF
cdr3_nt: TGCGCCAGCAGCCTCCGCGACCTGAACACTGAAGCTTTCTTT